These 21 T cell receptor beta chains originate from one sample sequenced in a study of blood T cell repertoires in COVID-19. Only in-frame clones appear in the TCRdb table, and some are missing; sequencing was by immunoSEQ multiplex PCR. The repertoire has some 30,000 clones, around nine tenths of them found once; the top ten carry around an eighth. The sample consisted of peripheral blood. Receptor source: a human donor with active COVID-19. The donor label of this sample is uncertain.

The CDR3 loop is CASSGGGLAADTQYF. In DNA, the CDR3 is TGTGCCAGCAGCGGAGGGGGACTAGCCGCAGATACGCAGTATTTT. This chain joins TRBV9 and TRBJ2-3; TRBD2 matches 9 bases. The CDR3 is 15 amino acids. Germline trimming cut 3 bases from V and 4 bases from J; bases unmatched to any gene: 6. From germline, CDR1 is SGDLS and CDR2 YYNGEE.

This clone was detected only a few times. The CDR3 spells CASSVVGLSTDTQYF. The CDR3 DNA follows: TGTGCCAGCAGCGTAGTGGGGCTTAGCACAGATACGCAGTATTTT. The V gene is TRBV9, the J gene TRBJ2-3, with D perhaps TRBD1 (5 bases). The CDR3 runs 15 residues. The germline V gene encodes CDR1 SGDLS and CDR2 YYNGEE. The germline V and J ends were trimmed by 0 bases and 0 bases, with 8 bases remaining between them.

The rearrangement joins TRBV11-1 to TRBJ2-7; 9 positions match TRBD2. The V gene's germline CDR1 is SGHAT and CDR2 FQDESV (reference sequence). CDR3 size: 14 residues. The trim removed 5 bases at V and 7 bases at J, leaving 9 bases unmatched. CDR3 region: CASSLAGGSSEQYF. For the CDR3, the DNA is TGTGCCAGCAGCCTCGCGGGGGGGAGTAGTGAGCAGTACTTC.

CDR3 sequence reads: CASSLTRNEQFF. The CDR3 DNA is TGTGCCAGCAGCTTAACCCGGAATGAGCAGTTCTTC. The V call is TRBV7-9, the J call TRBJ2-1; D unresolved. Looked up from germline, CDR1 is SEHNR and CDR2 is FQNEAQ (reference sequence). V was pared by 2 bases and J by 7 bases, with 6 bases between. The length of the CDR3 is 12 residues.

The CDR3 DNA sequence: TGCGCCAGCAGCCAGACAGCGCTAACGTGGGATAATGAAAAACTGTTTTTT. It encodes CASSQTALTWDNEKLFF. This chain joins TRBV4-1 and TRBJ1-4; D is possibly TRBD1 (5 bases). The CDR3 has 17 amino acids. The germline CDR1 and CDR2 sequences are MGHRA and YSYEKL. Trimming pared 3 bases from V and 4 bases from J, leaving 18 bases between.

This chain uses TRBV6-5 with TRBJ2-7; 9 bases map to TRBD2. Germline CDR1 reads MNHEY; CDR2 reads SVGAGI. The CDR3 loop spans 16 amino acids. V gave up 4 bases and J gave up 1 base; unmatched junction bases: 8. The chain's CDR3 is CASSLSGTSRSYEQYF. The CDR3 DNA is TGTGCCAGCAGTTTGTCAGGGACTAGCAGATCCTACGAGCAGTACTTC.

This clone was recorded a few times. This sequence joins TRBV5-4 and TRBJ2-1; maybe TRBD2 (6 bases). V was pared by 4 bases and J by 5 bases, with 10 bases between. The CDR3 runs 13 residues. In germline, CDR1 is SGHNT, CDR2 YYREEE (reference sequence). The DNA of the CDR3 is TGTGCCAGCAGCCTGACTAGACACAATGAGCAGTTCTTC. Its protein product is CASSLTRHNEQFF.

CDR3 region: CASSPDSKKEAFF. CDR3 nucleotide sequence: TGTGCCAGCAGCCCGGACAGTAAAAAAGAAGCTTTCTTT. This chain uses TRBV12-3 or TRBV12-4 with TRBJ1-1; tentative D call: TRBD1 (6 bases). V was cut by 6 bases and J by 8 bases, with 16 bases left in between. This CDR3 comprises 13 residues.

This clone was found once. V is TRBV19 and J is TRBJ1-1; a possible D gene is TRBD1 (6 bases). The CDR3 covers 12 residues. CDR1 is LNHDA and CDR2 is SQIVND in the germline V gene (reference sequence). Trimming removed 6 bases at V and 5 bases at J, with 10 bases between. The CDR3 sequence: CASRGGLTEAFF. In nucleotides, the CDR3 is TGTGCCAGTAGAGGGGGTCTTACTGAAGCTTTCTTT. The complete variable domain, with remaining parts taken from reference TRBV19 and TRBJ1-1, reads DGGITQSPKYLFRKEGQNVTLSCEQNLNHDAMYWYRQDPGQGLRLIYYSQIVNDFQKGDIAEGYSVSREKKESFPLTVTSAQKNPTAFYLCASRGGLTEAFFGQGTRLTVV.

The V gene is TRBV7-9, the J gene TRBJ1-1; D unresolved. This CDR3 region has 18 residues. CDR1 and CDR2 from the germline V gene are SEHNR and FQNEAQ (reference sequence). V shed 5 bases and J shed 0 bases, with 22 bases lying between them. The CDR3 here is CASSDPVESALMNTEAFF. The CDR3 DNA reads TGTGCCAGCAGCGATCCTGTGGAGTCGGCACTTATGAACACTGAAGCTTTCTTT. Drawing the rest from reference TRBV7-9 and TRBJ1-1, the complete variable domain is DTGVSQNPRHKITKRGQNVTFRCDPISEHNRLYWYRQTLGQGPEFLTYFQNEAQLEKSRLLSDRFSAERPKGSFSTLEIQRTEQGDSAMYLCASSDPVESALMNTEAFFGQGTRLTVV.

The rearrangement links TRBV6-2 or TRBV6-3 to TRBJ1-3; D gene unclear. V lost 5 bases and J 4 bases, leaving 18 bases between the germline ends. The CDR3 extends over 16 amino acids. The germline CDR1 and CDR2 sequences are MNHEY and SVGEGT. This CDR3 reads CASSDGGIPLGNTIYF. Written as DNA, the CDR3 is TGTGCCAGCAGTGACGGAGGGATACCTCTGGGAAACACCATATATTTT.

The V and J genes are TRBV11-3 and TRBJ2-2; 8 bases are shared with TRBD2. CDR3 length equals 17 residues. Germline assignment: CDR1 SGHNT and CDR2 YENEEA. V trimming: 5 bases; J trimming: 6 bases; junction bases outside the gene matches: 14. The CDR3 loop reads CASSPRGAGGAAGELFF. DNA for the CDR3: TGTGCCAGCAGCCCGAGGGGTGCGGGGGGCGCGGCCGGGGAGCTGTTTTTT.

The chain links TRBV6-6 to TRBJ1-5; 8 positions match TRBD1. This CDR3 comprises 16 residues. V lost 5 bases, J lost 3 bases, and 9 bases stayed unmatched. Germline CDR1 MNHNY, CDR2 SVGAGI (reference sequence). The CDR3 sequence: CASSRTGTGNNQPQHF. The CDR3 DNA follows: TGTGCCAGCAGTCGAACCGGGACAGGAAACAATCAGCCCCAGCATTTT.

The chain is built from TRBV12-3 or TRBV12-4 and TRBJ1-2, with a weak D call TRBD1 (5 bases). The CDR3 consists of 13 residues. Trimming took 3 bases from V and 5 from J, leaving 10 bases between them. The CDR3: CASSLGQGYGYTF. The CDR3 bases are TGTGCCAGCAGTTTGGGGCAGGGATATGGCTACACCTTC.

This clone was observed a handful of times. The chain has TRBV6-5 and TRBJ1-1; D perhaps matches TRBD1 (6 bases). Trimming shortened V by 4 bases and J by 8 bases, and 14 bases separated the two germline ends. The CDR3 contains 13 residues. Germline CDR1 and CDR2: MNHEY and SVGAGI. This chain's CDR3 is CASSLTQTGEAFF. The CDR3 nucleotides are TGTGCCAGCAGTTTAACACAGACAGGCGAAGCTTTCTTT.

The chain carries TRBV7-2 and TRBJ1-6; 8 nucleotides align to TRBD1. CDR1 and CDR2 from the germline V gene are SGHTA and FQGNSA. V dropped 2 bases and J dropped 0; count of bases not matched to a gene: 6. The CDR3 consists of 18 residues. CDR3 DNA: TGTGCCAGCAGCTTACCCCGGGACAGGAGCTCCTATAATTCACCCCTCCACTTT. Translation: CASSLPRDRSSYNSPLHF.

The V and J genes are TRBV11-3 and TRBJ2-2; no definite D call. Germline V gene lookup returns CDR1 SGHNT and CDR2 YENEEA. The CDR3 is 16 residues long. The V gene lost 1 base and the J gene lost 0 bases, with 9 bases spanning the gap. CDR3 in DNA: TGTGCCAGCAGCTTAGGCCAGGTGGCGAACACCGGGGAGCTGTTTTTT. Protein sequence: CASSLGQVANTGELFF.

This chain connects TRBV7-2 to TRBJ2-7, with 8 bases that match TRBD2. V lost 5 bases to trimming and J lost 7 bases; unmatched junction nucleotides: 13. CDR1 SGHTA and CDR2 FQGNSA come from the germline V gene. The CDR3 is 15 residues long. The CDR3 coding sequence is TGTGCCAGCAGCAAAGGGGCGGGGGGAATAGGTGAGCAGTACTTC. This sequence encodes CASSKGAGGIGEQYF. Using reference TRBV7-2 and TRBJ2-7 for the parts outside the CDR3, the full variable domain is GAGVSQSPSNKVTEKGKDVELRCDPISGHTALYWYRQSLGQGLEFLIYFQGNSAPDKSGLPSDRFSAERTGGSVSTLTIQRTQQEDSAVYLCASSKGAGGIGEQYFGPGTRLTVT.

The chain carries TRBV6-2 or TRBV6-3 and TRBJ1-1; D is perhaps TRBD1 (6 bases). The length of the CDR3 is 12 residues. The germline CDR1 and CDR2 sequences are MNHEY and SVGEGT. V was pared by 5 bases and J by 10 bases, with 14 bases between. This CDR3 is CASSVEGVRAFF. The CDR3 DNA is TGTGCCAGCAGTGTCGAGGGGGTTCGAGCTTTCTTT.

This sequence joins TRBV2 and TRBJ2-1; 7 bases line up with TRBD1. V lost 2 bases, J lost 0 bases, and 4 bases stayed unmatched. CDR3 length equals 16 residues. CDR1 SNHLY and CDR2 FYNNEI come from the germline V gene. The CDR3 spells CASSETAGGSYNEQFF. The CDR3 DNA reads TGTGCCAGCAGTGAAACGGCAGGGGGCTCCTACAATGAGCAGTTCTTC.

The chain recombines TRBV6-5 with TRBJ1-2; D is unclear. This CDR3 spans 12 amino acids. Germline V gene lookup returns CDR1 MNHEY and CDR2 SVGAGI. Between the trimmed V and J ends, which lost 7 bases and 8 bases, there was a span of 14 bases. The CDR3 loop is CASKRTRGGYTF. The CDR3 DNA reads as TGTGCCAGCAAGAGGACTCGAGGGGGCTACACCTTC.